This T cell receptor (beta chain) was recorded in a study of blood T cell repertoires in COVID-19. The ends were cut back, 5 bases at V and 4 bases at J, with 11 bases in the middle. CDR1 MNHEY and CDR2 SMNVEV come from the germline V gene (reference sequence). The CDR3 contains 13 residues. The assay was immunoSEQ multiplex PCR, and TCRdb's table has in-frame clones only and misses some. The sample has fewer than 700,000 clones, about 89% seen once. The sample consisted of peripheral blood. The chain combines TRBV27 with TRBJ1-1; D ambiguous. The TCR sequence derives from a woman between 45 and 65 years old with COVID-19, enrolled during active disease. CDR3 residues: CASSPLGSTEAFF. The CDR3 bases are TGTGCCAGCAGTCCTCTTGGTAGCACTGAAGCTTTCTTT.